Reported below is one T cell receptor (beta chain). Its antigen remains unidentified. The CDR3 is made up of 13 amino acids. Germline V CDR1 and CDR2: MNHEY, SVGAGI. Between the trimmed V and J ends, which lost 4 bases and 7 bases, there was a span of 13 bases. Using immunoSEQ multiplex PCR, the repertoire was profiled, and TCRdb retains in-frame clones only, with some absent. This repertoire shows 100,000 to 150,000 clones, roughly 84% found once; its top ten account for 27%. Timing groups of about 4 and about 12 weeks for second doses were pooled. The data derive from a study of T cell responses to AZD1222 COVID-19 vaccine. Study-wide points: Epitopes outside B.1.351 and B.1.1.7 mutated regions reportedly drew nearly half of spike TCRs. Baseline seropositives among AZD1222 recipients totaled only six or seven.

The source is an adult who received the AZD1222 COVID-19 vaccine. This chain links TRBV6-5 with TRBJ1-1; D is ambiguous. The specimen comprised peripheral blood, sampled 28 days after the second AZD1222 dose. This chain's CDR3 is CASSSPFGHEAFF. The DNA for the CDR3 is TGTGCCAGCAGTTCCCCTTTCGGCCATGAAGCTTTCTTT.